Listed below are T cell receptor beta chains from one sample, sequenced in a study of long-term antiretroviral therapy in people with HIV. Profiling relied on immunoSEQ multiplex PCR, and the TCRdb table lists in-frame clones only, not all of them. The table includes 20,000 to 25,000 clones, 81% detected once. The sequences come from unsorted PBMCs, collected 0.1 years before starting antiretroviral therapy. The receptors derive from a man aged 35 to 55 with HIV. CDR3s include the opening cysteine and the closing phenylalanine or tryptophan. Fields, in order: clone size, D gene, V gene, J gene, CDR3 protein, CDR3 DNA. D genes are given only for firm matches. Clone size appears in some rows only: once, few, many, or a class for an expanded clone.

clone size: NA
D gene: TRBD1
V gene: TRBV6-5
J gene: TRBJ2-5
CDR3 protein: CASSYDRDTTQYF
CDR3 DNA: TGTGCCAGCAGTTACGACAGGGATACGACCCAGTACTTC

clone size: NA
D gene: NA
V gene: TRBV28
J gene: TRBJ1-4
CDR3 protein: CASSFSGPSAIELFF
CDR3 DNA: TGTGCCAGCAGTTTTTCGGGACCCTCGGCGATAGAACTGTTTTTT

clone size: few
D gene: NA
V gene: TRBV5-4
J gene: TRBJ1-5
CDR3 protein: CASSVDSSNQPQHF
CDR3 DNA: TGTGCCAGCAGCGTTGACAGTAGCAATCAGCCCCAGCATTTT

clone size: NA
D gene: NA
V gene: TRBV2
J gene: TRBJ1-6
CDR3 protein: CASTQGRSSLHF
CDR3 DNA: TGTGCCAGCACCCAGGGTCGTTCAAGCCTCCACTTT

clone size: NA
D gene: NA
V gene: TRBV19
J gene: TRBJ2-2
CDR3 protein: CASSSREVTGELFF
CDR3 DNA: TGTGCCAGTAGTAGCAGGGAGGTCACCGGGGAGCTGTTTTTT

clone size: NA
D gene: NA
V gene: TRBV13
J gene: TRBJ1-2
CDR3 protein: CASSSEGRNYGYTF
CDR3 DNA: TGTGCCAGCAGCTCCGAGGGCAGGAACTATGGCTACACCTTC

clone size: once
D gene: TRBD2
V gene: TRBV18
J gene: TRBJ2-7
CDR3 protein: CASSHGLAGGGYEQYF
CDR3 DNA: TGTGCCAGCTCACACGGACTAGCGGGAGGAGGTTACGAGCAGTACTTC

clone size: NA
D gene: NA
V gene: TRBV5-1
J gene: TRBJ2-2
CDR3 protein: CASSPPEVGTGELFF
CDR3 DNA: TGCGCCAGCAGCCCACCCGAGGTGGGCACCGGGGAGCTGTTTTTT

clone size: NA
D gene: NA
V gene: TRBV7-8
J gene: TRBJ2-3
CDR3 protein: CASSLQARDTQYF
CDR3 DNA: TGTGCCAGCAGCTTACAGGCCCGAGATACGCAGTATTTT

clone size: NA
D gene: NA
V gene: TRBV9
J gene: TRBJ2-2
CDR3 protein: CASKGGGELFF
CDR3 DNA: TGTGCCAGCAAGGGAGGCGGGGAGCTGTTTTTT

clone size: few
D gene: NA
V gene: TRBV29-1
J gene: TRBJ1-1
CDR3 protein: CSVEVTWGTEAFF
CDR3 DNA: TGCAGCGTTGAGGTAACCTGGGGCACTGAAGCTTTCTTT

clone size: NA
D gene: TRBD2
V gene: TRBV11-2
J gene: TRBJ2-2
CDR3 protein: CASSLAGAGELFF
CDR3 DNA: TGTGCCAGCAGTCTAGCGGGCGCCGGGGAGCTGTTTTTT

clone size: once
D gene: TRBD1
V gene: TRBV28
J gene: TRBJ2-3
CDR3 protein: CASSPLRGRSTDTQYF
CDR3 DNA: TGTGCCAGCAGTCCCCTCAGGGGGCGGAGCACAGATACGCAGTATTTT

clone size: NA
D gene: TRBD2
V gene: TRBV9
J gene: TRBJ2-2
CDR3 protein: CASSATGTSPGELFF
CDR3 DNA: TGTGCCAGCAGCGCTACCGGGACTAGCCCCGGGGAGCTGTTTTTT

clone size: few
D gene: NA
V gene: TRBV6-6
J gene: TRBJ1-2
CDR3 protein: CASSPTGNYGYTF
CDR3 DNA: TGTGCCAGCAGTCCTACAGGGAACTATGGCTACACCTTC

clone size: once
D gene: TRBD2
V gene: TRBV18
J gene: TRBJ2-1
CDR3 protein: CASSPRGLAGYNEQFF
CDR3 DNA: TGTGCCAGCTCACCAAGGGGACTAGCGGGATACAATGAGCAGTTCTTC